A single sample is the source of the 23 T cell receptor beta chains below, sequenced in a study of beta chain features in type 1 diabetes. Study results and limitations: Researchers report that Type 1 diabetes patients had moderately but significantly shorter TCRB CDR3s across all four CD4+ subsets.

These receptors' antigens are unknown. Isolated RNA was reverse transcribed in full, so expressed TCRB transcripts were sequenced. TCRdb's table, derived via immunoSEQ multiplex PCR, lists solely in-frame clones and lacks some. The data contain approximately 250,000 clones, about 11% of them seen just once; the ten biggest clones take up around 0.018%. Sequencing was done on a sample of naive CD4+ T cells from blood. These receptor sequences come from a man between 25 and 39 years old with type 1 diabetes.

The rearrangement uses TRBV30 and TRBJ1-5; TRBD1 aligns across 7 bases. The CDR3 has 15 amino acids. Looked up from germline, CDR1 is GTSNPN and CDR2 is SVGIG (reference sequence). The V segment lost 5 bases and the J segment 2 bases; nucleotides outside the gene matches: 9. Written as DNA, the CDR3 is TGTGCCTGGCGACAGGGTCAGGGGGGCAATCAGCCCCAGCATTTT. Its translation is CAWRQGQGGNQPQHF.

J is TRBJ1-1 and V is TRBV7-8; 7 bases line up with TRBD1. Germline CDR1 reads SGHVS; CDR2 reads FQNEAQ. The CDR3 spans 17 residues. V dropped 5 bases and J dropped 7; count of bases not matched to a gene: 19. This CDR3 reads CASSPKGTAVGIIEAFF. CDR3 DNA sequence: TGTGCCAGCAGCCCTAAAGGGACAGCGGTTGGGATTATTGAAGCTTTCTTT.

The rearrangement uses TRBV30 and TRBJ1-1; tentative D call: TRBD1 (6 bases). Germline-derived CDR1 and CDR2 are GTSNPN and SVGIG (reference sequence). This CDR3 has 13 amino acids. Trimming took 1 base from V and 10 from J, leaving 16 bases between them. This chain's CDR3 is CAWSGLGGAPAFF. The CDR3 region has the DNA TGTGCCTGGAGTGGATTAGGGGGGGCCCCAGCTTTCTTT.

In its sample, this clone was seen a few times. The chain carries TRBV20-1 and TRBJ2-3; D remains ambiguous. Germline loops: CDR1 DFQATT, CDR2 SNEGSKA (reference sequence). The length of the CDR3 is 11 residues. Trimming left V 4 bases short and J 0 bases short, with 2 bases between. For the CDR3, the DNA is TGCAGTGCTATAAGCACAGATACGCAGTATTTT. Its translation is CSAISTDTQYF.

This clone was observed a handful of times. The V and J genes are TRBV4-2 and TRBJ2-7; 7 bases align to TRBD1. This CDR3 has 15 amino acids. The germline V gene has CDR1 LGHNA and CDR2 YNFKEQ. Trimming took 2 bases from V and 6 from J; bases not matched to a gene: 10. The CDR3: CASSQRTGSSGEQYF. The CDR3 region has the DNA TGTGCCAGCAGCCAAAGGACAGGCAGTTCGGGCGAGCAGTACTTC.

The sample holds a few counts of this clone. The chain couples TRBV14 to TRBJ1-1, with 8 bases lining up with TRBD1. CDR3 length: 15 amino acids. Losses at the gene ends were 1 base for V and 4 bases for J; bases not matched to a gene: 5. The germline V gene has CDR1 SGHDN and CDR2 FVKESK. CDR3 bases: TGTGCCAGCAGCCAAGCGGACAGGGTCGTCACTGAAGCTTTCTTT. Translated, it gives CASSQADRVVTEAFF.

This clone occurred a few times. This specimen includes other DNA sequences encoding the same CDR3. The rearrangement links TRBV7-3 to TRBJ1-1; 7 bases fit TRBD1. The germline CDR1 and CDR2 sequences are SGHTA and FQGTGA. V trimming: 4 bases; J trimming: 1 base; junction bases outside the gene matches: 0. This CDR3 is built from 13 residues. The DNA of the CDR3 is TGTGCCAGCAGCTCAGGGGGGAACACTGAAGCTTTCTTT. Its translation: CASSSGGNTEAFF. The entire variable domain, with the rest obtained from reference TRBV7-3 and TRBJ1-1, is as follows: GAGVSQTPSNKVTEKGKYVELRCDPISGHTALYWYRQSLGQGPEFLIYFQGTGAADDSGLPNDRFFAVRPEGSVSTLKIQRTERGDSAVYLCASSSGGNTEAFFGQGTRLTVV.

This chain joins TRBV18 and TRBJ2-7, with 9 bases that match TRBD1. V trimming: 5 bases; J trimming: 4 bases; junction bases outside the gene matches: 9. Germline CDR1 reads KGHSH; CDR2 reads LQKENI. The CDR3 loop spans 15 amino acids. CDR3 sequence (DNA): TGTGCCAGCTCATCCCTCGGGACAGGGCTTTACGAGCAGTACTTC. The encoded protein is CASSSLGTGLYEQYF.

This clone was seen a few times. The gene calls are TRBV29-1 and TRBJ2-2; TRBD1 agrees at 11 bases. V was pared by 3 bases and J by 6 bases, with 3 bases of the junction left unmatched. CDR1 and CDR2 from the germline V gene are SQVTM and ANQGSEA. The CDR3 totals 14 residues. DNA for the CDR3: TGCAGCGTTGATGGACAGGGGGCACCCGGGGAGCTGTTTTTT. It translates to CSVDGQGAPGELFF.

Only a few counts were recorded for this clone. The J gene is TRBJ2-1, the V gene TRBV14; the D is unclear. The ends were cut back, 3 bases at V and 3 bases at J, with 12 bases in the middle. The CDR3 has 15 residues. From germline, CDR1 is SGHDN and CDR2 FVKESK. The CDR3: CASSHPGTVYNEQFF. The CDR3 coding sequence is TGTGCCAGCAGCCACCCTGGAACAGTCTACAATGAGCAGTTCTTC.

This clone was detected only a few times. In DNA form, the CDR3 reads TGTGCCAGTAGCGGCGGGACTAGCGGGGAAGTCTACACCCAGTACTTC. This sequence encodes CASSGGTSGEVYTQYF. The J gene is TRBJ2-5, the V gene TRBV19, with 13 bases aligning to TRBD2. Germline V gene data show CDR1 as LNHDA and CDR2 as SQIVND (reference sequence). The CDR3 extends over 16 amino acids. The V and J ends lost 6 bases and 8 bases, in that order; junction bases with no gene match: 12.

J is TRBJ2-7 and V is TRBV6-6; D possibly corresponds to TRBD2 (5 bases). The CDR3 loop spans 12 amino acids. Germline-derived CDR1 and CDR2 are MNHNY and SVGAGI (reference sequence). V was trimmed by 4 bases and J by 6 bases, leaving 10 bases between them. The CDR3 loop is CASSSPGSEQYF. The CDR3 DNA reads TGTGCCAGCAGTTCCCCGGGGAGCGAGCAGTACTTC.

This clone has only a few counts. The CDR3 bases are TGTGCCAGCAGGAAAAGTGGAGTTACGCAGTATTTT. This encodes CASRKSGVTQYF. The rearrangement uses TRBV2 and TRBJ2-3; the D is unclear. Trimming took 6 bases from V and 8 from J, leaving 12 bases between them. CDR1 and CDR2 (germline): SNHLY, FYNNEI. This CDR3 is built from 12 residues.

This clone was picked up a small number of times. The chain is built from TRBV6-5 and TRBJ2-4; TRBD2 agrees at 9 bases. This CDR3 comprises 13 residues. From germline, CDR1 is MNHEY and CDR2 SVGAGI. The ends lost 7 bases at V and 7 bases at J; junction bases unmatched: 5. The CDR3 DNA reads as TGTGCCAGCAAACGCGGGGGGGCGAACATTCAGTACTTC. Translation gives CASKRGGANIQYF.

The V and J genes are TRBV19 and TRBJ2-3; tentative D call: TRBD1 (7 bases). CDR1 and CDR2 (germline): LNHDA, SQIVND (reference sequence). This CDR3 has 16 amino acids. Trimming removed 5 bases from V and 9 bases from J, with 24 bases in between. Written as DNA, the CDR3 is TGTGCCAGTAGTTCCCAGACAGGGATACCTCGGGGGACGCAGTATTTT. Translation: CASSSQTGIPRGTQYF.

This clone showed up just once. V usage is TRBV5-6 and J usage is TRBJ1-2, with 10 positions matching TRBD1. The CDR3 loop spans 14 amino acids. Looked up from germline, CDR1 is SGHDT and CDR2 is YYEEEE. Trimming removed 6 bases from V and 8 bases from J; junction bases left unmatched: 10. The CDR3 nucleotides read TGTGCCAGCACCGTGACAGGGGGCATCGGAGGCTACACCTTC. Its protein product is CASTVTGGIGGYTF.

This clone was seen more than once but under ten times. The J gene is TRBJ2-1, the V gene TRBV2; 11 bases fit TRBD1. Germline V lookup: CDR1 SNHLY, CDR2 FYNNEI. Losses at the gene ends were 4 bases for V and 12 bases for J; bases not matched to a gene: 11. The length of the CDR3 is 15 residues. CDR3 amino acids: CASSGDRGNGLGQFF. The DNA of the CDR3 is TGTGCCAGCAGTGGGGACAGGGGGAATGGTTTAGGGCAGTTCTTC.

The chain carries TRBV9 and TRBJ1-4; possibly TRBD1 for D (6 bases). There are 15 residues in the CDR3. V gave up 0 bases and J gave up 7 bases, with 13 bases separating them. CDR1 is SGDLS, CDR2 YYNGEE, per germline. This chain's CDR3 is CASSVGFRGGEKLFF. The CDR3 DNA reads TGTGCCAGCAGCGTAGGTTTCAGGGGTGGTGAAAAACTGTTTTTT.

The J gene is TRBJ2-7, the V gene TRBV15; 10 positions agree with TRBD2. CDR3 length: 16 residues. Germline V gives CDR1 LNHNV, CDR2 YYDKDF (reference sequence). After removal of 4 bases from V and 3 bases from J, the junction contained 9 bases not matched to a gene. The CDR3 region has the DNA TGTGCCACCAGCATCCGGACTAGCGGCGGGTACTACGAGCAGTACTTC. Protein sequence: CATSIRTSGGYYEQYF.

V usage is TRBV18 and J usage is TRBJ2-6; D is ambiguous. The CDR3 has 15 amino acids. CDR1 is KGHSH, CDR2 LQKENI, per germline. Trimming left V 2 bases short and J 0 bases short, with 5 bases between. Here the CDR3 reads CASSPGLSGANVLTF. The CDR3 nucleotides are TGTGCCAGCTCACCAGGGCTCTCTGGGGCCAACGTCCTGACTTTC. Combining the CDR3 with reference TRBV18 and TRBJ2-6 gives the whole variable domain NAGVMQNPRHLVRRRGQEARLRCSPMKGHSHVYWYRQLPEEGLKFMVYLQKENIIDESGMPKERFSAEFPKEGPSILRIQQVVRGDSAAYFCASSPGLSGANVLTFGAGSRLTVL.

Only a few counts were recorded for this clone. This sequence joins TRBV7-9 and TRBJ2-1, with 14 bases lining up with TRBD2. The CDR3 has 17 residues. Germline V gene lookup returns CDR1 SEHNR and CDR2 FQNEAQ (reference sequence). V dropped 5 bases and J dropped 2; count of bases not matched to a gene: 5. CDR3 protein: CASSGTSGGRAYNEQFF. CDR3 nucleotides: TGTGCCAGCAGCGGGACTAGCGGGGGCCGCGCCTACAATGAGCAGTTCTTC.

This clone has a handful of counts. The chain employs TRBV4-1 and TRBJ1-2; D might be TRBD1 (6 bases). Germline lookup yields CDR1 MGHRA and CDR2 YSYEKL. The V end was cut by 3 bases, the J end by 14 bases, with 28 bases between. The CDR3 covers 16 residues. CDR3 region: CASSQRRPNRENERTF. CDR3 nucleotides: TGCGCCAGCAGCCAGCGTCGCCCAAACAGGGAGAATGAAAGGACCTTC.

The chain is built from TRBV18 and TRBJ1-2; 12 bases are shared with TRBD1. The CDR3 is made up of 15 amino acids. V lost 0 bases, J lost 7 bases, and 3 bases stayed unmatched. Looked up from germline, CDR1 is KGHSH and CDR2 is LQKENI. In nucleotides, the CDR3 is TGTGCCAGCTCACCACCGGGACAGGGGGCTTTTGGCTACACCTTC. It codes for CASSPPGQGAFGYTF.